The clone carrying this TCR beta chain has just a few counts. Time point of the sample: pre-sensitization, week 0. As for treatment: therapeutic diphenylcyclopropenone sensitization with weekly scalp DPC. This entry is derived from a study of human T cells and chemical hapten exposure. Study overall: Patch tests applied 0.01% DPC to the upper back and were scored after 6 days. Patients, largely female, had alopecia areata, totalis or universalis. How much TCR each sample yielded varied, mostly because pooled library volumes differed slightly.

TCRdb used MiXCR to reprocess the RACE reads, holding one entry per CDR3 protein. The repertoire holds roughly 60,000 distinct CDR3 sequences, with around 7% as singletons. This CDR3 spans 15 amino acids. The germline V gene has CDR1 SGHAT and CDR2 FQNNGV. The V end lost 4 bases, the J end lost 6 bases, and 15 bases lay between the germline ends. The sample was whole blood, taken in connection with sensitization to the hapten diphenylcyclopropenone (DPC). This chain uses TRBV11-2 with TRBJ1-4; no clear D gene. The source of this sequence is a woman under 40 with alopecia areata. Some clones in this sample may be carry-over from other donors' samples. CDR3 protein: CASSSNSARHEKLFF. Here the CDR3 DNA reads TGTGCCAGCAGCTCTAATTCAGCCAGGCATGAAAAACTGTTTTTT.